This T cell receptor (beta chain) emerged from a study of beta chain features in type 1 diabetes (dated by TCRdb to about 2018). Notes on the research overall: Mean age, gender distribution, total cell number and subset yield were not different between patients and healthy donors. In the study, TCRB repertoires of sorted circulating CD4+ T cell subsets from recently diagnosed type 1 diabetes patients were compared with those of matched healthy donors. A total of about 110 million sorted cells were examined across all samples, and the number of cells per subset was strongly correlated with RNA yield. Whereas all 30 or so donors provided naive and central memory subsets, regulatory and stem cell-like memory subsets were isolated from just 8 patients and roughly eight healthy donors.

Comment on this clone: Its antigen remains undetermined. Base qualities are not provided; no much larger clone lies one nucleotide away.

V is shortened by 5 bases, J by 8 bases, and the region joining them spans 17 bases. According to the germline V gene, CDR1 reads SGHDN and CDR2 reads FVKESK. Its CDR3 holds 14 amino acids, cysteine through phenylalanine. Left in the record is the CDR3 DNA by itself, 42 bases read in frame from the first base. From each donor, a single peripheral blood sample of 90 to 150 mL on average was drawn into heparinised tubes. Using a panel that included CD45RO, CCR7, CD25, CD127, CD95 and CD27, naive, central memory, regulatory and stem cell-like memory CD4+ T cells were sorted on a BD FACSAria II. All sorted populations exceeded 95% purity. PBMCs were isolated right away by Lymphoprep density gradient centrifugation and were stained directly, without culture. So that batch effects would be minimized, each experiment stained and sorted samples in pairs, pairing one healthy donor with one patient. Broader findings and caveats from the paper: Only small numbers of individuals were included in the HLA sub-analyses, which left unresolved whether HLA type had any influence on TCRB rearrangement. Type 1 diabetes patients showed a moderate but significant shortening of TCRB CDR3 length in all four CD4+ subsets. Naive, central memory and regulatory TCRB repertoires appeared to be more alike among patients than among healthy donors. Because cDNA was sequenced instead of genomic DNA, highly expressing activated cells could be over-represented, though the groups showed no difference in activation or CD3 levels. At VDJ recombination sites, type 1 diabetes patients had fewer insertions and more deleted nucleotides, which implies abnormalities in thymic rearrangement. Shorter templates might be favored by PCR, yet because patient and control samples were amplified and corrected together, any such skew would affect both groups equally.

All of the isolated RNA was reverse transcribed with the High Capacity cDNA Reverse Transcription Kit, so expressed TCRB transcripts were sequenced. Naive, central memory and regulatory T cell samples underwent deep immunoSEQ sequencing, averaging about 3.57 million total reads per sample. After sorted cells were lysed in RLT buffer, RNA was extracted with DNase-treated RNeasy Micro or Mini kits, with the choice depending on cell number. To prevent cross-contamination, each cell subset was processed individually, whereas patient and healthy donor samples were processed jointly. The immunoSEQ multiplex PCR was used to amplify TCRB sequences from cDNA, yielding 87-bp fragments that span the CDR3 region. The amplicons were sequenced using the Illumina HiSeq platform. The original pipeline was this. Synthetic template baselines were used to correct PCR bias computationally, reads within Hamming distance 2 were collapsed, and singletons that could not be merged were discarded. By aligning reads against IMGT, V, D and J genes, CDR3 length, and insertions or deletions at six rearrangement sites were assigned. Within each subset, clonotype counts were normalized to sorted cell number, after which true diversity and Gini coefficients were computed with the tcR R package. The overlap coefficient, calculated on TCRB nucleotide sequences, was used to measure repertoire sharing. Out-of-frame TCRB sequences from naive cells were analyzed as a proxy for the pre-selection repertoire. TCRdb provides this immuneACCESS table in a form limited to in-frame rearrangements. Some clones are lacking; in checked studies, under half of them reflect an unresolved V gene, and why the rest are absent is not known. V and J calls and clone size are given by that table; D and trimming were obtained from the DNA. Within this sample are roughly 350,000 clones, with roughly 11% of them counted one time only. The ten largest clones capture approximately 0.016% of the sample.

The rearrangement combines TRBV14 with TRBJ2-3; TRBD2 is perhaps the D gene, given 6 matching bases. The clonotype originates from a woman in her 30s in good health. Sequencing was performed on naive CD4+ T cells from blood. What the cell subset or site label conveys for this sample: true naive CD4+ T cells. The CDR3 loop reads CASSFGSAGGTQYF. The bases are TGTGCCAGCAGCTTCGGGAGTGCGGGTGGTACGCAGTATTTT.